This T cell receptor beta chain derives from a study of shared clonotypes between healthy human individuals. This clone was seen a few times. Measured with immunoSEQ multiplex PCR; TCRdb has only the in-frame clones, and not every one. The sample lists some 1 million clones, around 76% occurring once. The CDR3 runs 13 residues. Trimming removed 5 bases from V and 4 bases from J; junction bases left unmatched: 2. The germline V gene has CDR1 SGHVS and CDR2 FNYEAQ. The sequence was obtained from a young man in good health. This chain joins TRBV7-6 and TRBJ2-7; TRBD1 matches at 10 bases. Sequencing input: memory CD4+ T cells sorted from blood. Subset indicated: CD45RA-negative fraction. CDR3 sequence (DNA): TGTGCCAGCAGCCGGGACAGGGGATACGAGCAGTACTTC. Residues: CASSRDRGYEQYF.